This entry features one TCR beta chain sequence. The data were taken from a study of blood T cell repertoires in COVID-19. About the research overall: The samples span acute and convalescent COVID-19 from the United States, Italy and Spain. The cDNA or gDNA used as material had been derived from T cells, B-cell-depleted T cells, or PBMCs.

As processed by the authors: Quantification of nucleated cells was approximated via reference gene primer amplification. Profiled with immunoSEQ multiplex PCR; TCRdb holds only in-frame clones, not every one. V, J and clone size derive from that table, while D and trimming were established from the DNA sequence. Altogether around 170,000 clones are present, just under 80% being singletons, with the ten largest covering 11% to 15%. This CDR3 is built from 15 residues. Germline V lookup: CDR1 SGHRS, CDR2 YFSETQ. V was trimmed by 5 bases and J by 4 bases, leaving 18 bases between them. V and J are TRBV5-1 and TRBJ1-2; tentatively, D is TRBD1 (6 bases). This TCR derives from an elderly woman with acute or convalescent COVID-19. The sequenced sample consisted of peripheral blood. CDR3 nucleotide sequence: TGCGCCAGCAGAAATACCGCGGACAGCCTCTATGGCTACACCTTC. Translation: CASRNTADSLYGYTF.